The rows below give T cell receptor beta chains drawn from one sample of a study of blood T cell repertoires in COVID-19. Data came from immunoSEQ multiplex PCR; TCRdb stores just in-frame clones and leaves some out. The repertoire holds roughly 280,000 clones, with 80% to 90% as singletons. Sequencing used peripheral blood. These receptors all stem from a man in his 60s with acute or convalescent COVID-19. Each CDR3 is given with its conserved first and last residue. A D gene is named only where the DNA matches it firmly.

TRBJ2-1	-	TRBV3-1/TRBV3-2	TGTGCCAGCAGCTTTCCTCGGGGGGAGCAGTTCTTC	CASSFPRGEQFF
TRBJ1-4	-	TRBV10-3	TGTGCCATAGGACAGACGAAAGAAAAACTGTTTTTT	CAIGQTKEKLFF
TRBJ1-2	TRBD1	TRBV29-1	TGCAGCGTTGCTCCTACAGGGACAGGGATACATGGCTACACCTTC	CSVAPTGTGIHGYTF
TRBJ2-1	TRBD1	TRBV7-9	TGTGCCAGCAGCCCCACGGGACAGCGCAATAGGGAGCAGTTCTTC	CASSPTGQRNREQFF
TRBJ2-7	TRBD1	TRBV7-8	TGTGCCAGCAGCTTAGGCCGGACAGGAGCCACCTACGAGCAGTACTTC	CASSLGRTGATYEQYF
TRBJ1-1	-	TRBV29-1	TGCAGCGTTCTAAGGGGGAACACTGAAGCTTTCTTT	CSVLRGNTEAFF
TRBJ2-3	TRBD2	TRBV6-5	TGTGCCAGCAGGAGACTAGCGGGGGGCTGGGATACGCAGTATTTT	CASRRLAGGWDTQYF
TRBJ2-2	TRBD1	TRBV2	TGTGCCAGCACCCCACAGGGGGCAAAGGTCGGGGAGCTGTTTTTT	CASTPQGAKVGELFF
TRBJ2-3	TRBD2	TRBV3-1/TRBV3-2	TGTGCCAGCAGCCAAGATAGGGGACTAGTGGGCACAGATACGCAGTATTTT	CASSQDRGLVGTDTQYF
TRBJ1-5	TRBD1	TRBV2	TGTGCCAGCAGCCGGGACAGGGTAAGCAATCAGCCCCAGCATTTT	CASSRDRVSNQPQHF
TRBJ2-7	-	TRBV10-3	TGTGCCATCAGTGAGCCTGGTCGGTCCTACGAGCAGTACTTC	CAISEPGRSYEQYF
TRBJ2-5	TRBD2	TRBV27	TGTGCCAGCAGTTTAACGTTCGGGCGGGGGGGCCGTAAGACCCAGTACTTC	CASSLTFGRGGRKTQYF
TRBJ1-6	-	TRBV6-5	TGTGCCAGCAGTTTCAGGCAGGGGTTAAATTCACCCCTCCACTTT	CASSFRQGLNSPLHF
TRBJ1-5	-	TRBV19	TGTGCCAGTAGTTACCAGGATAATCAGCCCCAGCATTTT	CASSYQDNQPQHF
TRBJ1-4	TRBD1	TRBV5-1	TGCGCCAGCAGCTTGGGCAGGGGGGTGAGGGAAAAACTGTTTTTT	CASSLGRGVREKLFF
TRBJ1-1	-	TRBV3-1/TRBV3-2	TGTGCCAGCAGCCAAGCCGGCGGGCCGAACACTGAAGCTTTCTTT	CASSQAGGPNTEAFF
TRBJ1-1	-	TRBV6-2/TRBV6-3	TGTGCCAGCAGTTCCGGACATGTCTTTGAAGCTTTCTTT	CASSSGHVFEAFF
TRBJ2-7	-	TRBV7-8	TGTGCCAGCAGCTTGGCAGGTCCCGACTACGAGCAGTACTTC	CASSLAGPDYEQYF
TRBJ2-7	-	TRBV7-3	TGTGCCAGCAGCCGCGACCGGGGCTACGAGCAGTACTTC	CASSRDRGYEQYF